One sample yielded the 27 T cell receptor beta chains listed below, sequenced in a study of vaccination effects on CD4 cells after COVID-19. Antigen-specific CD4+ T cells were expanded (with viral peptide pools) by the ViraFEST assay ahead of sequencing. Culture lasted about 11 days before CD4+ T cell isolation. Infection dated between March and December 2020, before the Alpha, Beta and Delta variants reached the United States. Assay used: immunoSEQ multiplex PCR; TCRdb lists only in-frame clones, some missing. The sample has approximately 29,000 clones; more than 60% are singletons. These receptors' targets are unknown. The sample in question was CD4+ T cells from PBMCs cultured with a peptide pool, obtained before COVID-19 vaccination. Receptor source: a human donor who had a prior SARS-CoV-2 infection.

V usage is TRBV11-3 and J usage is TRBJ2-6, with no clear D. CDR3 length: 16 amino acids. Germline CDR1 and CDR2: SGHNT and YENEEA. V was clipped by 5 bases and J by 0 bases, with 11 bases between them. CDR3 sequence reads: CASSPWTRSGANVLTF. The CDR3 nucleotides read TGTGCCAGCAGCCCTTGGACCCGCTCTGGGGCCAACGTCCTGACTTTC.

This clone turned up a few times. V usage is TRBV7-9 and J usage is TRBJ2-1; 7 bases are a match to TRBD2. The germline V gene encodes CDR1 SEHNR and CDR2 FQNEAQ (reference sequence). The CDR3 is made up of 15 amino acids. With 3 bases clipped from V and 5 bases from J, the junction kept 7 bases outside the gene matches. The CDR3 DNA is TGTGCCAGCAGCTTCCCGGCTAGCGGACACAATGAGCAGTTCTTC. This translates into CASSFPASGHNEQFF. Full variable domain (outside the CDR3, taken from reference TRBV7-9 and TRBJ2-1): DTGVSQNPRHKITKRGQNVTFRCDPISEHNRLYWYRQTLGQGPEFLTYFQNEAQLEKSRLLSDRFSAERPKGSFSTLEIQRTEQGDSAMYLCASSFPASGHNEQFFGPGTRLTVL.

This chain uses TRBV2 with TRBJ2-7; D call uncertain. Germline CDR1 reads SNHLY; CDR2 reads FYNNEI. The CDR3 is 12 residues long. V lost 3 bases and J 5 bases, leaving 8 bases between the germline ends. The CDR3 DNA follows: TGTGCCAGCAGTGACAGGTCCGACGAGCAGTACTTC. This codes for CASSDRSDEQYF. Full variable domain (outside the CDR3, taken from reference TRBV2 and TRBJ2-7): EPEVTQTPSHQVTQMGQEVILRCVPISNHLYFYWYRQILGQKVEFLVSFYNNEISEKSEIFDDQFSVERPDGSNFTLKIRSTKLEDSAMYFCASSDRSDEQYFGPGTRLTVT.

Only one count was recorded for this clone. This chain uses TRBV5-8 with TRBJ2-5; 11 positions agree with TRBD2. The CDR3 extends over 17 amino acids. Germline lookup yields CDR1 SGHTS and CDR2 YDEGEE. The junction had 7 bases not matched to a gene; V was cut back by 2 bases and J by 1 base. The CDR3 DNA reads TGTGCCAGCAGCTTTCCGCTAGCGGGGGGCCTCCAAGAGACCCAGTACTTC. Translated: CASSFPLAGGLQETQYF.

This clone was detected only once. This chain connects TRBV5-1 to TRBJ2-7; perhaps TRBD2 as D (6 bases). Trimming took 2 bases from V and 6 from J, leaving 21 bases between them. Looked up from germline, CDR1 is SGHRS and CDR2 is YFSETQ. This CDR3 has 16 residues. The CDR3 DNA reads as TGCGCCAGCAGCTTACAGACGGGGGTCCCACCTGCCGAGCAGTACTTC. Translation gives CASSLQTGVPPAEQYF.

V and J are TRBV4-2 and TRBJ2-1, with 14 nucleotides matching TRBD2. The germline CDR1 and CDR2 sequences are LGHNA and YNFKEQ. This CDR3 has 16 residues. J lost 6 bases, V lost 2 bases, and 3 bases had no gene match. As DNA, the CDR3 is TGTGCCAGCAGCCAAATGACTAGCGGGGGGGCCAATGAGCAGTTCTTC. This gives the protein CASSQMTSGGANEQFF.

The rearrangement links TRBV6-5 to TRBJ2-1; the D gene is possibly TRBD2 (6 bases). The V end was cut by 4 bases, the J end by 6 bases, with 13 bases between. The CDR3 totals 14 residues. From germline, CDR1 is MNHEY and CDR2 SVGAGI. The CDR3 bases are TGTGCCAGCAGTTCGCACCTACTAGCCAATGAGCAGTTCTTC. Protein sequence: CASSSHLLANEQFF.

The chain couples TRBV12-3 or TRBV12-4 to TRBJ2-2, with a possible D match to TRBD1 (7 bases). CDR3 size: 12 residues. The CDR3 spells CAAGQNYGELFF. DNA for the CDR3: TGTGCGGCGGGACAGAATTACGGGGAGCTGTTTTTT.

This chain joins TRBV5-4 and TRBJ2-5; D call uncertain. V gave up 4 bases and J gave up 5 bases, with 15 bases separating them. The CDR3 consists of 14 residues. Looked up from germline, CDR1 is SGHNT and CDR2 is YYREEE (reference sequence). The CDR3 loop reads CASSPPESRETQYF. CDR3 DNA sequence: TGTGCCAGCAGCCCCCCAGAGTCACGGGAGACCCAGTACTTC.

The V gene is TRBV19, the J gene TRBJ2-3; D remains ambiguous. Germline CDR1 reads LNHDA; CDR2 reads SQIVND (reference sequence). V was trimmed by 3 bases and J by 6 bases, leaving 13 bases between them. The CDR3 sequence is 14 residues long. The DNA for the CDR3 is TGTGCCAGTAGTATTTATTTCAGGCCTGATACGCAGTATTTT. Protein: CASSIYFRPDTQYF.

This clone was seen more than once but under ten times. The V call is TRBV2, the J call TRBJ1-6, with D unclear. The CDR3 loop spans 14 amino acids. CDR1 and CDR2 from the germline V gene are SNHLY and FYNNEI. V dropped 3 bases and J dropped 7 bases, with 10 bases sitting between them. The CDR3 sequence: CASSEEGGNSPLHF. Written as DNA, the CDR3 is TGTGCCAGCAGTGAGGAGGGTGGAAATTCACCCCTCCACTTT.

The V gene is TRBV19, the J gene TRBJ2-4, with 13 bases identical to TRBD2. The CDR3 is 17 amino acids. CDR1 LNHDA and CDR2 SQIVND come from the germline V gene (reference sequence). V dropped 3 bases and J dropped 12; count of bases not matched to a gene: 14. CDR3 loop: CASSMTSGGSPILNQYF. The DNA of the CDR3 is TGTGCCAGTAGTATGACTAGCGGGGGGTCCCCAATATTGAATCAGTACTTC.

The V call is TRBV2, the J call TRBJ2-7; D unresolved. The CDR3 is 13 residues long. With 2 bases removed from V and 3 bases from J, the gap between germline ends came to 8 bases. The germline V gene has CDR1 SNHLY and CDR2 FYNNEI. The CDR3 sequence: CASSESVNYEQYF. The CDR3 DNA reads as TGTGCCAGCAGTGAATCTGTAAACTACGAGCAGTACTTC.

The V and J genes are TRBV6-4 and TRBJ2-1, with 12 positions matching TRBD2. Germline trimming cut 10 bases from V and 0 bases from J; bases unmatched to any gene: 13. CDR1 is MRHNA, CDR2 SNTAGT, per germline. This CDR3 region has 18 residues. The CDR3: CAIPPGLAGQTSYNEQFF. In DNA, the CDR3 is TGTGCCATCCCCCCCGGACTAGCGGGACAAACCTCCTACAATGAGCAGTTCTTC.

The chain is built from TRBV4-3 and TRBJ2-1, with 8 bases lining up with TRBD2. The CDR3 runs 17 residues. Germline CDR1 is LGHNA and CDR2 is YSLEER. V was pared by 0 bases and J by 3 bases, with 7 bases of the junction left unmatched. The CDR3 coding sequence is TGCGCCAGCAGCCAAGATTTGTACCGGGGGGGCTACAATGAGCAGTTCTTC. This encodes CASSQDLYRGGYNEQFF.

This chain connects TRBV7-9 to TRBJ1-1; 7 bases fit TRBD1. Germline loops: CDR1 SEHNR, CDR2 FQNEAQ (reference sequence). The J segment lost 1 base and the V segment lost 2 bases, leaving 10 bases of the junction unmatched. The CDR3 totals 17 residues. The CDR3 DNA reads TGTGCCAGCAGCTTATATCCACCGACAGGGAAGAACACTGAAGCTTTCTTT. Protein sequence: CASSLYPPTGKNTEAFF.

V is TRBV2 and J is TRBJ2-7; D is undetermined. The CDR3 has 12 amino acids. Germline CDR1 is SNHLY and CDR2 is FYNNEI. The V and J ends lost 5 bases and 4 bases respectively, with 9 bases between them. CDR3 loop: CASSHPDYEQYF. For the CDR3, the DNA is TGTGCCAGCAGTCACCCGGATTACGAGCAGTACTTC. Looking up the rest from reference TRBV2 and TRBJ2-7 gives the full variable domain: EPEVTQTPSHQVTQMGQEVILRCVPISNHLYFYWYRQILGQKVEFLVSFYNNEISEKSEIFDDQFSVERPDGSNFTLKIRSTKLEDSAMYFCASSHPDYEQYFGPGTRLTVT.

The sample holds a few counts of this clone. V gene TRBV6-2 or TRBV6-3 combines with J gene TRBJ2-3, with no clear D. V was shortened by 6 bases and J by 2 bases, with 15 bases between the two germline ends. Per germline, CDR1 MNHEY and CDR2 SVGEGT. The CDR3 consists of 15 residues. The CDR3 region is CASSSLLAVTDTQYF. The CDR3 region has the DNA TGTGCCAGCAGCTCCCTTCTTGCGGTCACAGATACGCAGTATTTT.

The gene calls are TRBV18 and TRBJ1-5; D unresolved. There are 13 residues in the CDR3. Trimming removed 3 bases at V and 0 bases at J, with 3 bases between. The germline gives CDR1 KGHSH, CDR2 LQKENI. CDR3 bases: TGTGCCAGCTCACCCTATAGCAATCAGCCCCAGCATTTT. Translation gives CASSPYSNQPQHF.

The rearrangement joins TRBV6-5 to TRBJ1-2; TRBD1 is a possible D gene (5 bases). V lost 4 bases to trimming and J lost 7 bases, with 13 bases between them. Germline loops: CDR1 MNHEY, CDR2 SVGAGI. The CDR3 is 13 residues long. CDR3 in DNA: TGTGCCAGCAGTTTCCCGGACGGGGGTGGCTACACCTTC. Amino acid sequence: CASSFPDGGGYTF.

The chain recombines TRBV5-8 with TRBJ2-7; 13 positions match TRBD2. V lost 0 bases and J lost 2; bases outside the gene matches: 2. Germline V gene sequence: CDR1 SGHTS, CDR2 YDEGEE. The length of the CDR3 is 16 residues. The CDR3 loop is CASSLGTSGSPYEQYF. CDR3 DNA sequence: TGTGCCAGCAGCTTGGGGACTAGCGGGAGTCCCTACGAGCAGTACTTC.

The genes are TRBV5-1 and TRBJ2-3; 7 positions match TRBD2. With V trimmed by 4 bases and J by 1 base, 18 bases remained unmatched. The CDR3 is made up of 19 amino acids. CDR1 is SGHRS, CDR2 YFSETQ, per germline. CDR3 protein: CASSPRLGGGGTRTDTQYF. CDR3 nucleotide sequence: TGCGCCAGCAGCCCCCGCCTTGGTGGCGGGGGTACCCGCACAGATACGCAGTATTTT.

J is TRBJ1-6 and V is TRBV6-1; no reliable D call. The CDR3 has 13 residues. Germline V gene lookup returns CDR1 MNHNS and CDR2 SASEGT. V was cut by 3 bases and J by 12 bases, with 12 bases left in between. The CDR3 nucleotides read TGTGCCAGCAGTGAGTCCTGGTATTTACCCCTCCACTTT. Protein: CASSESWYLPLHF.

The chain is built from TRBV28 and TRBJ1-2; D may be TRBD1 (6 bases). CDR3 length equals 14 residues. Germline-derived CDR1 and CDR2 are MDHEN and SYDVKM. The V gene lost 4 bases and the J gene lost 0 bases, with 9 bases spanning the gap. In DNA form, the CDR3 reads TGTGCCAGCAGTTCGGCAGGGGCTAACTATGGCTACACCTTC. This encodes CASSSAGANYGYTF.

For the CDR3, the DNA is TGTGCCAGCAGTTACTTGAGCGGGGGACCCCTTTATTTT. It codes for CASSYLSGGPLYF. The chain employs TRBV6-2 or TRBV6-3 and TRBJ2-3, with TRBD2 matching 8 bases. Germline V gene sequence: CDR1 MNHEY, CDR2 SVGEGT. The CDR3 covers 13 residues. J gave up 15 bases and V 1 base, and 9 bases lay outside the gene matches.

The CDR3 loop is CASSRPAWALGRDEQFF. In DNA, the CDR3 is TGCGCCAGCAGCCGTCCCGCCTGGGCCCTCGGGAGGGATGAGCAGTTCTTC. V usage is TRBV5-1 and J usage is TRBJ2-1; 8 bases agree with TRBD2. CDR1 is SGHRS, CDR2 YFSETQ, per germline. CDR3 size: 17 residues. V gave up 4 bases and J gave up 8 bases; unmatched junction bases: 17.

This clone was counted between two and nine times. The gene calls are TRBV9 and TRBJ2-3, with 7 nucleotides matching TRBD2. Per germline, CDR1 SGDLS and CDR2 YYNGEE. Unmatched junction bases numbered 5, after V lost 1 base and J lost 3 bases. There are 15 residues in the CDR3. The chain's CDR3 is CASSVRSGTTDTQYF. Here the CDR3 DNA reads TGTGCCAGCAGCGTAAGGAGCGGGACGACAGATACGCAGTATTTT.